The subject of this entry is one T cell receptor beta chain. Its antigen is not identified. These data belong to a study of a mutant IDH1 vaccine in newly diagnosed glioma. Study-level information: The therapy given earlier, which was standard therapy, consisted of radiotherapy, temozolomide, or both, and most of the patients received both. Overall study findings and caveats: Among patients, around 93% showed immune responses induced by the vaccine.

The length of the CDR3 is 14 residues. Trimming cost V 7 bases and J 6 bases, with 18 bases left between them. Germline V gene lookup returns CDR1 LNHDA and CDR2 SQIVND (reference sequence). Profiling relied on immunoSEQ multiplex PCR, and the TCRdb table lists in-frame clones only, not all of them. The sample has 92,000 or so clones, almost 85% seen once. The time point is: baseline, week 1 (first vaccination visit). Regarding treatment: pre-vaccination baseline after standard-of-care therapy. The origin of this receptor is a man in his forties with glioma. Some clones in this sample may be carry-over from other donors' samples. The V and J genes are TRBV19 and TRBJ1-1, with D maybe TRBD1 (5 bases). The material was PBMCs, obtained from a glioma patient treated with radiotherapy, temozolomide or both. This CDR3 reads CASTLSSAGPEAFF. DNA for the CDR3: TGTGCCAGTACTCTTTCCTCGGCAGGGCCTGAAGCTTTCTTT.